This TCR beta chain was captured by sequencing in a study of OX40 agonist ivuxolimab in advanced cancers. Overall study context: Three patients, one with hepatocellular carcinoma and two with cutaneous melanoma, achieved partial responses. The study, taken as a whole, reports: On average, CD8+ T cells had more expanded clones than CD4+.

Unmatched junction bases numbered 1, after V lost 0 bases and J lost 2 bases. The CDR3 contains 14 residues. Germline-derived CDR1 and CDR2 are SGHRS and YFSETQ. Data came from immunoSEQ multiplex PCR; TCRdb stores just in-frame clones and leaves some out. There are 60,000 to 70,000 clones in the sample; more than 70% occur only once, and 0.25% to 0.3% lies in the top ten. Comment on this clone: The antigen is unknown.

Sequenced here: CD4+ or CD8+ T cells sorted from blood, sampled in a trial of the OX40 agonist ivuxolimab. The chain employs TRBV5-1 and TRBJ2-5, with 7 bases matching TRBD2. The source of this sequence is an adult with an advanced solid tumor such as melanoma, head and neck, liver or kidney cancer. The CDR3 DNA sequence: TGCGCCAGCAGCTTGGCCGGGGGGCAAGAGACCCAGTACTTC. Protein sequence: CASSLAGGQETQYF.